Here is one TCR beta chain with its context. Libraries were prepared by immunoSEQ multiplex PCR; TCRdb keeps only in-frame clonotypes and omits some of them. The profile shows some 700,000 clones, approximately 85% of them singletons. The data originate from a study of shared T cell receptors in the human thymus. Trimming removed 2 bases from V and 1 base from J; junction bases left unmatched: 0. The V gene's germline CDR1 is MNHEY and CDR2 SMNVEV (reference sequence). CDR3 size: 15 residues. These same records also appear under a second study, on human thymus T cells. That report notes: In unrelated individuals, thymic repertoires overlapped highly, according to related research.

The TCR originated in a girl under three years old with a congenital heart defect. The chain carries TRBV27 and TRBJ1-1, with 11 bases aligning to TRBD1. Sequencing used thymocytes. The CDR3 loop reads CASSLGQGANTEAFF. DNA for the CDR3: TGTGCCAGCAGTTTAGGACAGGGGGCGAACACTGAAGCTTTCTTT.